The next 2 T cell receptor beta chains were all read from a single sample in a study of shared clonotypes between healthy human individuals. TCRdb's table, derived via immunoSEQ multiplex PCR, lists solely in-frame clones and lacks some. The data hold around 1 million clones, with 70% to 85% observed a single time. Sequencing was performed on memory CD4+ T cells sorted from blood. The subset is: CD45RA-negative fraction. The receptors here all came from a young man in good health.

This rearrangement joins TRBV29-1 to TRBJ2-5; 14 bases line up with TRBD2. The CDR3 spans 18 residues. The germline gives CDR1 SQVTM, CDR2 ANQGSEA. The V gene end was trimmed by 6 bases and the J gene end by 5 bases; junction bases not matched to a gene: 17. The CDR3 DNA follows: TGCAGCGTACCGAGACTAGCGGGAGGGCGGAGAGGACCGGAGACCCAGTACTTC. As protein: CSVPRLAGGRRGPETQYF. Using reference TRBV29-1 and TRBJ2-5 for the parts outside the CDR3, the full variable domain is SAVISQKPSRDICQRGTSLTIQCQVDSQVTMMFWYRQQPGQSLTLIATANQGSEATYESGFVIDKFPISRPNLTFSTLTVSNMSPEDSSIYLCSVPRLAGGRRGPETQYFGPGTRLLVL.

The chain couples TRBV6-1 to TRBJ2-7; D is unclear. This CDR3 contains 12 residues. V shed 4 bases and J shed 6 bases, with 10 bases lying between them. The germline V gene has CDR1 MNHNS and CDR2 SASEGT. The CDR3 sequence is CASSGRSGEQYF. CDR3 bases: TGTGCCAGCAGTGGTCGCAGTGGCGAGCAGTACTTC.